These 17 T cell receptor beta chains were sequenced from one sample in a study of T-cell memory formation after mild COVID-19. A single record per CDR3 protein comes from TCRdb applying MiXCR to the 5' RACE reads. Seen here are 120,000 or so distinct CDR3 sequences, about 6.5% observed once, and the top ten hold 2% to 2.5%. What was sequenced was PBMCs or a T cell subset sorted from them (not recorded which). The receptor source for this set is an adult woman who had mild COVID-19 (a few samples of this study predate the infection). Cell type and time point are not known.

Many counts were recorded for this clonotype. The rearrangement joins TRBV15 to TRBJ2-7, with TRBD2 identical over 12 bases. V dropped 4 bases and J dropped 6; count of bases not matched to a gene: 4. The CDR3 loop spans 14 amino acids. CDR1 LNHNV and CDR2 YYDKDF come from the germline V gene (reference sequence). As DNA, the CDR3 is TGTGCCACCAGCACTAGCGGGAGGGTCGGCGAGCAGTACTTC. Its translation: CATSTSGRVGEQYF.

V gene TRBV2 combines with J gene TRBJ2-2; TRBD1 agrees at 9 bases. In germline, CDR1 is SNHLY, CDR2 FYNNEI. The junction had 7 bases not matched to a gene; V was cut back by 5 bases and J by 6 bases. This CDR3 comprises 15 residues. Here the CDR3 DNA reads TGTGCCAGCAGTTGGGACAGGGCGAGGGCCGGGGAGCTGTTTTTT. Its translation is CASSWDRARAGELFF.

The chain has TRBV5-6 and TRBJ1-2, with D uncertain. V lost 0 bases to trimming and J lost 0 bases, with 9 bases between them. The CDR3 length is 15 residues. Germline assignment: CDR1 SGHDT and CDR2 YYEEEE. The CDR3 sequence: CASSLVVRTNYGYTF. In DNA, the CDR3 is TGTGCCAGCAGCTTGGTCGTAAGGACTAACTATGGCTACACCTTC.

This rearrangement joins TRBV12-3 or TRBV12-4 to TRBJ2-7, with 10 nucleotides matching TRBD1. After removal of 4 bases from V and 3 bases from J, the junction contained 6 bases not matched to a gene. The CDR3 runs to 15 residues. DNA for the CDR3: TGTGCCAGCAGTTCCCCGACAGGGGGCATCTACGAGCAGTACTTC. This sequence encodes CASSSPTGGIYEQYF.

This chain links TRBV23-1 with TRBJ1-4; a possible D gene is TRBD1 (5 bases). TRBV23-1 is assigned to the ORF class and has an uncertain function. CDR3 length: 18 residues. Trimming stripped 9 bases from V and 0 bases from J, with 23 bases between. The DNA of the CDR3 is TGCGCCAGTACCTCCGGGGCAGCAAAGTGCGCAACTAATGAAAAACTGTTTTTT. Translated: CASTSGAAKCATNEKLFF.

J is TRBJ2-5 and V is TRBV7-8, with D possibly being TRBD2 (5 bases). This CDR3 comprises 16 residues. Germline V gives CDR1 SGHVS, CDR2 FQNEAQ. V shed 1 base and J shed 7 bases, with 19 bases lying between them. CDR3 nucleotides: TGTGCCAGCAGCTTAGAAATAACGGCCGTGGCGGGGACCCAGTACTTC. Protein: CASSLEITAVAGTQYF.

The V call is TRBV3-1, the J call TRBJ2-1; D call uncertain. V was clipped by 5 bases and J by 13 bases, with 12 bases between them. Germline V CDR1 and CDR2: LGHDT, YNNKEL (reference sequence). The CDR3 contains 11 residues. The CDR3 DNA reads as TGTGCCAGCAGCAGAAACGCAGAACAGTTCTTC. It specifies CASSRNAEQFF.

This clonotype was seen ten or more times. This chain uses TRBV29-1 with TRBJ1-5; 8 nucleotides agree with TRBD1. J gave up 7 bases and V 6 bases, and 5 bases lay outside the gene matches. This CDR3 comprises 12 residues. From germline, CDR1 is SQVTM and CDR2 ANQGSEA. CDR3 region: CSVGQGRQPQHF. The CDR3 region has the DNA TGCAGCGTAGGACAGGGCAGGCAGCCCCAGCATTTT.

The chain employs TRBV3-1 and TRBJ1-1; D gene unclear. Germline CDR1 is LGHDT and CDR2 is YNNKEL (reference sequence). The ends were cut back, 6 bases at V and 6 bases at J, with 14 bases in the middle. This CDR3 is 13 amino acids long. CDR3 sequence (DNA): TGTGCCAGCAGAGTAGGGCCCGGATCTGAAGCTTTCTTT. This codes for CASRVGPGSEAFF.

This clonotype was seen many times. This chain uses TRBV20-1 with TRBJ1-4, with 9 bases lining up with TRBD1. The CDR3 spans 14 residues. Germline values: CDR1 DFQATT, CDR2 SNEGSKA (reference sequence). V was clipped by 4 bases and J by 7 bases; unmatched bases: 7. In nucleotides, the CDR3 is TGCAGTGCTATCTACGGGACAGGGTCTGAAAAACTGTTTTTT. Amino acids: CSAIYGTGSEKLFF.

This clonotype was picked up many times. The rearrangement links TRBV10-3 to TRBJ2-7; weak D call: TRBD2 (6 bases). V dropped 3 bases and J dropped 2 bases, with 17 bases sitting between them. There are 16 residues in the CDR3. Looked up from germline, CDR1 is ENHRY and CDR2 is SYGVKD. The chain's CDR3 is CAISDPGRTRPYEQYF. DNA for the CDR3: TGTGCCATCAGTGACCCAGGGAGGACCCGCCCCTACGAGCAGTACTTC.

DNA of the CDR3: TGTGCCAGCAGTCGACGAGCAACTAATGAAAAACTGTTTTTT. This encodes CASSRRATNEKLFF. The V call is TRBV7-9, the J call TRBJ1-4; no reliable D call. V gave up 6 bases and J gave up 0 bases, with 8 bases separating them. The CDR3 length is 14 residues. From germline, CDR1 is SEHNR and CDR2 FQNEAQ (reference sequence).

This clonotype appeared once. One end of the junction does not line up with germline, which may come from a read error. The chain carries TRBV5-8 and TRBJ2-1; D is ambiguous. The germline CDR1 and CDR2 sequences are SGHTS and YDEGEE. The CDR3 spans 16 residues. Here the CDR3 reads CSSRRGRGGSLGEQFF. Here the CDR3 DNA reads TGTTCCAGCAGGCGCGGTAGAGGCGGCTCTTTGGGGGAGCAGTTCTTC. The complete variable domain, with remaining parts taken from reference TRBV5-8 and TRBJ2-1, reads EAGVTQSPTHLIKTRGQQATLRCSPISGHTSVYWYQQALGLGLQFLLWYDEGEERNRGNFPPRFSGRQFPNYSSELNVNALELEDSALYLCSSRRGRGGSLGEQFFGPGTRLTVL.

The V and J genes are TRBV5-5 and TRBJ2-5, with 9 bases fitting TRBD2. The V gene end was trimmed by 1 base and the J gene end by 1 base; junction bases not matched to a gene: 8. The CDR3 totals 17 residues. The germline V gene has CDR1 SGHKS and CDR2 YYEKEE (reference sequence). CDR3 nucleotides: TGTGCCAGCAGCTTGAGACTAGCGGAGACGCCCCAAGAGACCCAGTACTTC. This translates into CASSLRLAETPQETQYF.

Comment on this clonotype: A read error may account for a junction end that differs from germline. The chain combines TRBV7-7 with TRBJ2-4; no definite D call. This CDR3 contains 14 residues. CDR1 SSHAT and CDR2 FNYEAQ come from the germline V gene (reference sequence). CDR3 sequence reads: CASSLASAKTIQYF. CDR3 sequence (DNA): TGTGCTAGCAGCTTAGCCTCAGCCAAAACCATTCAGTACTTC.

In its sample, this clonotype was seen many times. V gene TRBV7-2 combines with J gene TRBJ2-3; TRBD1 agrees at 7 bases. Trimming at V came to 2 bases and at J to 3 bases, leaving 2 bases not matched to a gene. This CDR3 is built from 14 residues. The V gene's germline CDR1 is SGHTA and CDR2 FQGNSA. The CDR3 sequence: CASSLHRGTDTQYF. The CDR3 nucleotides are TGTGCCAGCAGCTTACACAGGGGTACAGATACGCAGTATTTT. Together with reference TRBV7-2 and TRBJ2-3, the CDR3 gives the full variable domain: GAGVSQSPSNKVTEKGKDVELRCDPISGHTALYWYRQSLGQGLEFLIYFQGNSAPDKSGLPSDRFSAERTGGSVSTLTIQRTQQEDSAVYLCASSLHRGTDTQYFGPGTRLTVL.

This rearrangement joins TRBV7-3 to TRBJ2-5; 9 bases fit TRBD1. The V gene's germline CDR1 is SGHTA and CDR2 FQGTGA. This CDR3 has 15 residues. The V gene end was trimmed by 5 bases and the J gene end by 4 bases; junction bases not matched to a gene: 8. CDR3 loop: CASSPRTGDRETQYF. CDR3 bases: TGTGCCAGCAGCCCCAGGACAGGGGATCGAGAGACCCAGTACTTC.